This T cell receptor beta chain was observed in a study of T-cell reconstitution after alpha-beta-depleted transplantation in children. Broader study findings: Some patients' high day-60 TCRbeta diversity was traced to surviving recipient T cells and thymic progenitors. It was newly produced T cells that mostly accounted for T-cell counts and diversity one year after transplant. Expanded clones from the graft, numbering several hundred, reportedly supplied alpha-beta T cells about two months after transplant.

The V gene lost 7 bases and the J gene lost 5 bases, with 21 bases spanning the gap. The CDR3 length is 16 residues. CDR1 is SNHLY, CDR2 FYNNEI, per germline. As for this clonotype: Its antigen is undetermined. Without the conserved terminal phenylalanine or tryptophan, this CDR3 likely stems from a read error.

Unique molecular identifiers were incorporated into the prepared TCRbeta library. MiXCR was run by TCRdb on the PCR reads, yielding one entry per CDR3 protein. The table shows 700,000 to 950,000 distinct CDR3 sequences, with roughly 15% occurring only once. This chain uses TRBV2 with TRBJ2-1, with D possibly matching TRBD2 (8 bases). This clonotype originated in a male patient aged 10 to 17 who had a stem cell transplant for acute lymphoblastic leukemia, so the T cells may come from the graft donor. The source was PBMCs, mostly from graft donor cells, collected 360 days after TCRalphabeta/CD19-depleted stem cell transplant. CDR3 protein: CASMGDRLAIDNEQFL. In DNA, the CDR3 is TGTGCCAGCATGGGGGACAGACTAGCGATCGACAATGAGCAGTTCCTC.